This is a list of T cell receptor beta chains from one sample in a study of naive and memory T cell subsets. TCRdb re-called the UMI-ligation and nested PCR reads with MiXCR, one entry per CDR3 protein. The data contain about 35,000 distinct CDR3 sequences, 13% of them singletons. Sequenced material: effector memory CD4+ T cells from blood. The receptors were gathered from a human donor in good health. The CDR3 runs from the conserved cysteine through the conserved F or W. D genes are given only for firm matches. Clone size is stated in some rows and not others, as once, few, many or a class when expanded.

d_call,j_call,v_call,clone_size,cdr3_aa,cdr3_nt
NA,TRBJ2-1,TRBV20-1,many,CSAPQGGVGGEQFF,TGCAGTGCCCCCCAGGGGGGGGTAGGTGGTGAGCAGTTCTTC
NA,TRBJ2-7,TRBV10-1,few,CASSRGGNDEQYF,TGCGCCAGCAGTCGCGGGGGCAACGACGAGCAGTACTTC
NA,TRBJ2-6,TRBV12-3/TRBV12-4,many,CASTVTGTQNVLTF,TGTGCCAGCACAGTGACCGGGACACAGAACGTCCTGACTTTC
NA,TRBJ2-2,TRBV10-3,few,CAYRAVTNTGELFF,TGTGCCTACCGAGCGGTTACAAACACCGGGGAGCTGTTTTTT
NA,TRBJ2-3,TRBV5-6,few,CASSSPATYTDTQYF,TGTGCCAGCAGTTCCCCCGCGACCTACACAGATACGCAGTATTTT
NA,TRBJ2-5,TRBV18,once,CASSVGGIQETQYF,TGTGCCAGCTCAGTCGGGGGAATCCAAGAGACCCAGTACTTC
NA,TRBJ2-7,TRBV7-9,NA,CASSLDRGEQYF,TGTGCCAGCAGCTTAGATAGGGGGGAGCAGTACTTC
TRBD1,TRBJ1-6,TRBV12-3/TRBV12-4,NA,CATSWDRASPLHF,TGTGCCACTTCCTGGGACAGGGCTTCACCCCTCCACTTT
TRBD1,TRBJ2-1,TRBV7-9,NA,CAPTGIPYNEQFF,TGTGCCCCGACAGGGATCCCCTACAATGAGCAGTTCTTC
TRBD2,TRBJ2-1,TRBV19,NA,CASSIPAGGAGHEQFF,TGTGCCAGTAGTATCCCAGCGGGAGGGGCCGGTCATGAGCAGTTCTTC
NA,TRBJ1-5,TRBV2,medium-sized,CASRPERDQPQHF,TGTGCCAGCAGGCCAGAAAGGGATCAGCCCCAGCATTTT
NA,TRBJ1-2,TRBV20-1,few,CSAEPEAGYYGYTF,TGCAGTGCCGAACCGGAGGCAGGGTACTATGGCTACACCTTC
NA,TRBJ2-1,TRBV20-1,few,CSAPQWNEQFF,TGCAGTGCTCCGCAGTGGAATGAGCAGTTCTTC
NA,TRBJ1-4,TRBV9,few,CASSVEGSYNEKLFF,TGTGCCAGCAGCGTAGAGGGCAGCTATAATGAAAAACTGTTTTTT
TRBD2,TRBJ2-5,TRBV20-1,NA,CSARDLAGGRQETQYF,TGCAGTGCTAGAGATCTAGCGGGAGGGAGACAAGAGACCCAGTACTTC
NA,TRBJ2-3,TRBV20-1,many,CSARGSSGDTDTQYF,TGCAGTGCTAGAGGCAGTTCGGGAGACACAGATACGCAGTATTTT
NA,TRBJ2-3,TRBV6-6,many,CASSPMVRDTQYF,TGTGCCAGCAGCCCCATGGTTAGGGATACGCAGTATTTT
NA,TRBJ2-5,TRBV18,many,CASSPPSRETQYF,TGTGCCAGCTCACCACCAAGTCGGGAGACCCAGTACTTC
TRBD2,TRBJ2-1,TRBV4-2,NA,CASSQAGTSGRNEQFF,TGTGCCAGCAGCCAAGCCGGGACTAGCGGGAGGAATGAGCAGTTCTTC
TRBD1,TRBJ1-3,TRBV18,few,CASTDRGPWNSGNTIYF,TGTGCCAGCACAGACAGGGGGCCTTGGAACTCTGGAAACACCATATATTTT
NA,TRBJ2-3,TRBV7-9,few,CASSLGQATDTQYF,TGTGCCAGCAGCTTAGGACAGGCCACAGATACGCAGTATTTT
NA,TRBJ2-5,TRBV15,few,CATSRDITETQYF,TGTGCCACCAGCAGAGATATTACGGAGACCCAGTACTTC
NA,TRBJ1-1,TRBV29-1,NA,CSVQRGREAFF,TGCAGCGTTCAAAGGGGCCGGGAAGCTTTCTTT
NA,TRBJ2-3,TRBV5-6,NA,CASSLMRERTDTQYF,TGTGCCAGCAGCTTGATGAGGGAGCGAACAGATACGCAGTATTTT
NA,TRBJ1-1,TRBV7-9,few,CASSSQLNTEAFF,TGTGCCAGCAGCTCCCAACTGAACACTGAAGCTTTCTTT
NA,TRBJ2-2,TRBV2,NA,CASSWGRGATGELFF,TGTGCCAGCAGTTGGGGGCGGGGAGCCACCGGGGAGCTGTTTTTT
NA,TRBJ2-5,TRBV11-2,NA,CASSSLGLDQETQYF,TGTGCCAGCAGCTCACTGGGGCTAGACCAAGAGACCCAGTACTTC
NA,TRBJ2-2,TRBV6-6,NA,CASRSQGGTGELFF,TGTGCCAGCAGAAGTCAAGGGGGCACCGGGGAGCTGTTTTTT
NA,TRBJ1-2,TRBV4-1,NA,CASSLLERSTDGYTF,TGCGCCAGCAGCCTACTGGAACGGTCAACGGATGGCTACACCTTC
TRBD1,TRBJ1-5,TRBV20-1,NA,CSAQAPGGVAERSQHF,TGCAGTGCTCAGGCCCCAGGGGGAGTGGCGGAGCGGTCCCAGCATTTT
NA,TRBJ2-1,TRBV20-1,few,CSAGSLPYGSLPYNEQFF,TGCAGTGCTGGTTCGCTACCCTACGGTTCGCTACCCTACAATGAGCAGTTCTTC
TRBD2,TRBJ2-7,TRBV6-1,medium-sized,CASSEPADGPKGTSGSTQQYF,TGTGCCAGCAGTGAACCCGCCGACGGACCCAAGGGGACTAGCGGGAGTACGCAGCAGTACTTC
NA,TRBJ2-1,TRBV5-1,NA,CASSLGQALNYNEQFF,TGCGCCAGCAGCTTGGGACAGGCCTTAAATTACAATGAGCAGTTCTTC
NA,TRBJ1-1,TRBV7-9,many,CASSLGEMREAFF,TGTGCCAGCAGCCTGGGGGAAATGCGTGAAGCTTTCTTT
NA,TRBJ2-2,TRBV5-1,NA,CASSLVPSTGELFF,TGCGCCAGCAGCTTGGTGCCGTCCACCGGGGAGCTGTTTTTT
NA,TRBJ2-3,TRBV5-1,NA,CASSLNWGRDATDTQYF,TGCGCCAGCAGCTTGAACTGGGGGCGGGATGCCACAGATACGCAGTATTTT
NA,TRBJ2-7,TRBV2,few,CASSDRAAYEQYF,TGTGCCAGCAGTGACAGGGCGGCCTACGAGCAGTACTTC
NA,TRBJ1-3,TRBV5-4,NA,CASSFGSSGNTIYF,TGTGCCAGCAGCTTCGGCAGCTCTGGAAACACCATATATTTT
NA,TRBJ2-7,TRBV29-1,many,CSVEKNYEQYF,TGCAGCGTTGAAAAGAACTACGAGCAGTACTTC
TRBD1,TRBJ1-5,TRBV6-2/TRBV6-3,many,CASSVPGQGSSNQPQHF,TGTGCCAGCAGTGTGCCGGGACAGGGAAGTAGCAATCAGCCCCAGCATTTT
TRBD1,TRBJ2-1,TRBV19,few,CASRPDRDFSHEQFF,TGTGCCAGTAGACCGGACAGGGACTTCTCCCATGAGCAGTTCTTC
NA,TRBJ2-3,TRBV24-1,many,CATSDLTGPSTDTQYF,TGTGCCACCAGTGATTTGACAGGTCCTAGCACAGATACGCAGTATTTT
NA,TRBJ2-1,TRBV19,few,CASIQVGEIQEQFF,TGTGCCAGTATCCAGGTCGGTGAAATACAAGAGCAGTTCTTC
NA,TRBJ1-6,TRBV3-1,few,CASSPGSTTNSPLHF,TGTGCCAGCAGCCCCGGGTCTACGACCAATTCACCCCTCCACTTT
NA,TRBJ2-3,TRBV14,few,CASSPSGARTQYF,TGTGCCAGCAGCCCCTCCGGGGCCCGGACGCAGTATTTT
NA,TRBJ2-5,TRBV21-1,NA,CASSGSGSGSGQETQYF,TGTGCCAGCAGCGGGAGCGGTAGCGGGAGTGGGCAAGAGACCCAGTACTTC
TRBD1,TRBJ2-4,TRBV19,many,CASSLERGRNIQYF,TGTGCCAGTAGCCTTGAGAGGGGGCGAAACATTCAGTACTTC
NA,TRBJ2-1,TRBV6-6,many,CASSPYNEQFF,TGTGCCAGCAGCCCATACAATGAGCAGTTCTTC
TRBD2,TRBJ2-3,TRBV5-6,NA,CASSVLLAGGTDTQYF,TGTGCCAGCAGCGTGCTGCTAGCGGGAGGAACAGATACGCAGTATTTT
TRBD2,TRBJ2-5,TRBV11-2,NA,CASSLTSGRVRGKETQYF,TGTGCCAGCAGCCTGACTAGCGGGAGGGTCCGCGGCAAAGAGACCCAGTACTTC
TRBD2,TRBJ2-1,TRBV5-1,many,CASSPSGSSYNEQFF,TGCGCCAGCAGCCCTAGCGGGAGCTCCTACAATGAGCAGTTCTTC
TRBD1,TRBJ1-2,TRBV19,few,CASSHRRGQGRLNYGYTF,TGTGCCAGTAGCCACAGGCGGGGACAGGGGCGCCTTAACTATGGCTACACCTTC
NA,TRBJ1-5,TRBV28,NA,CASSLNSGAAPSNQPQHF,TGTGCCAGCAGTTTAAATAGCGGGGCGGCACCTAGCAATCAGCCCCAGCATTTT
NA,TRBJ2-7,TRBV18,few,CASTAGGSGPYEQYF,TGTGCCAGCACGGCTGGGGGGTCGGGTCCCTACGAGCAGTACTTC
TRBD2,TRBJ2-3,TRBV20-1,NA,CSAEIAGPTDTQYF,TGCAGTGCTGAAATAGCGGGACCCACAGATACGCAGTATTTT